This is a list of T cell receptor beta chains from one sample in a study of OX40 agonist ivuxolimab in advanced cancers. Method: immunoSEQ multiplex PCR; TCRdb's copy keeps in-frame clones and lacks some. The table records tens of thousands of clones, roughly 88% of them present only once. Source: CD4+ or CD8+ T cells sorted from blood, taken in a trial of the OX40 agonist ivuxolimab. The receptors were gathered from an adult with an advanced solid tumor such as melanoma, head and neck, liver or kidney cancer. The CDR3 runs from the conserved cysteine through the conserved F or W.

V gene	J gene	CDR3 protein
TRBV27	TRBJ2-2	CASSLLGQGGTGELFF
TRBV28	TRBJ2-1	CASSLTGVGNEQFF
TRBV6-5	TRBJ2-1	CASRETSLGEQFF
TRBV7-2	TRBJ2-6	CASSLRQINVLTF
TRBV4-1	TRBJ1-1	CASSQGPGDTEAFF
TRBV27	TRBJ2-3	CASSFWDRDTQYF
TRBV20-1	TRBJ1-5	CSATDTQPQHF
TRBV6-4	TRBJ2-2	CASSDSRGEAGELFF
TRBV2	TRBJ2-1	CASRISGRALSGNEQFF
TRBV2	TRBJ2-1	CATLQAGLNNEQFF
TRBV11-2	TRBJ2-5	CASSLEPAGETQYF
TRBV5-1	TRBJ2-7	CASTPLGLAGSDEQYF
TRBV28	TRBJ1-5	CASSSPVVNNQPQHF
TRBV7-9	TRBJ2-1	CASSDRWGVGKGEQFF
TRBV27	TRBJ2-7	CASRPGHRYEQYF
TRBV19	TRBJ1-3	CASSVDWNSGNTIYF
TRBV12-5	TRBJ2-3	CASGSPGDTQYF
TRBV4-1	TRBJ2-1	CASSLKTGYYNEQFF
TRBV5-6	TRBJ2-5	CASSLEASGRLTQYF
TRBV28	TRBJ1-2	CASSPDSYLNYGYTF
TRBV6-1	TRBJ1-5	CATRTGTSNQPQHF
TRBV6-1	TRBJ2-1	CASSEGLTDNEQFF
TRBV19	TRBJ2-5	CASSMNGRETQYF
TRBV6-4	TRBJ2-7	CASSEKSGDSYEQYF
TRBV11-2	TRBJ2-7	CASSLESSGGEQYF
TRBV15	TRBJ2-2	CATSRRQDTGELFF
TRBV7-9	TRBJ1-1	CASSLQEGERTEAFF
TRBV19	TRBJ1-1	CASSSQVLNTEAFF
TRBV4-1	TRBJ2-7	CASSQDPNYEQYF
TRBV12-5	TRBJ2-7	CASGFSPGSGRVDEQYF
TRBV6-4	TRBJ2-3	CASSDSNGAADTQYF
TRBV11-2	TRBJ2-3	CASSLDRVGVDTQYF
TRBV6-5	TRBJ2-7	CASSYSGDRVYEQYF
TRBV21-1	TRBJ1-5	CASSKESSNQPQHF
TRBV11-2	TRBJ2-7	CASSSYGGPSYEQYF
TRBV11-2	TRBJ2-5	CASSSRDVQETQYF
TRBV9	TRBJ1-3	CASSEAGTAGNTIYF
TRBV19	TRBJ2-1	CASYSGPSGAYNEQFF
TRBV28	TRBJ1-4	CASTHLDRSTELGRLFF
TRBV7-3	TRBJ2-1	CASSFGPISYNEQFF
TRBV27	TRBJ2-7	CASSLAYEQYF
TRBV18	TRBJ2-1	CASSPVGYNEQFF
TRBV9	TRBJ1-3	CASSAGQGAFGNTIYF
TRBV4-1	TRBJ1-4	CASSLLLPTNEKLFF
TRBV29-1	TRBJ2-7	CSVGSSGYPYEQYF
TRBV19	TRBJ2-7	CASSIGTGGYEQYF
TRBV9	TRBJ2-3	CASSVGAGTQYF
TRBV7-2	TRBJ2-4	CASSGRQGSKNIQYF